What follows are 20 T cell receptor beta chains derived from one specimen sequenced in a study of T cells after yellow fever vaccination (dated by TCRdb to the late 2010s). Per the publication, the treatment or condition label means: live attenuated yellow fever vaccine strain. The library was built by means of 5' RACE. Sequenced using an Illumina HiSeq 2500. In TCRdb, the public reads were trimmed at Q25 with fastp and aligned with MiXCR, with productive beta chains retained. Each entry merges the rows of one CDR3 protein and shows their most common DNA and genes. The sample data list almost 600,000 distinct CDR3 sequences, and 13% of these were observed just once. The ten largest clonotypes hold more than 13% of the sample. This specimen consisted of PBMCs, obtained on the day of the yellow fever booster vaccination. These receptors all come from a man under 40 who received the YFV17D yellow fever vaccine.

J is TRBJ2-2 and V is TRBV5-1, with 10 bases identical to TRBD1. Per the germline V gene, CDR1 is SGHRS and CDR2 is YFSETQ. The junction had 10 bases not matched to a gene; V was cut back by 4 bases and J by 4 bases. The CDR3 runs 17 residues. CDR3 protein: CASSPSTGGYATGELFF. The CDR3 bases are TGCGCCAGCAGCCCCTCGACAGGGGGCTATGCCACCGGGGAGCTGTTTTTT.

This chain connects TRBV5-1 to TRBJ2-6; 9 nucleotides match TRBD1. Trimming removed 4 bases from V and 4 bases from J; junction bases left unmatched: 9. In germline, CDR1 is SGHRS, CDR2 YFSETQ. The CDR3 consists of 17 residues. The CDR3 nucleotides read TGCGCCAGCAGCGCAGGGACAGGGACTCCAGGGGCCAACGTCCTGACTTTC. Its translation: CASSAGTGTPGANVLTF.

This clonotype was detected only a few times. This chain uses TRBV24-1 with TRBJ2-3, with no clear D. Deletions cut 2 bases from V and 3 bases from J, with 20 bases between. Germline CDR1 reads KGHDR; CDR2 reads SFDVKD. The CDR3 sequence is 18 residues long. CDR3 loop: CATSDSKAQPVITDTQYF. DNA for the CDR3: TGTGCCACCAGTGATTCCAAGGCTCAACCCGTAATTACAGATACGCAGTATTTT.

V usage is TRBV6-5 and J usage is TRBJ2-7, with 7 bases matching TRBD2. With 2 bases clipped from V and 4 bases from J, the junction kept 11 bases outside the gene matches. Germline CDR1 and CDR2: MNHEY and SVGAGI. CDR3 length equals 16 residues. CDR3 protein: CASSYGASGTGYEQYF. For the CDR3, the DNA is TGTGCCAGCAGTTACGGAGCTAGCGGAACTGGGTACGAGCAGTACTTC.

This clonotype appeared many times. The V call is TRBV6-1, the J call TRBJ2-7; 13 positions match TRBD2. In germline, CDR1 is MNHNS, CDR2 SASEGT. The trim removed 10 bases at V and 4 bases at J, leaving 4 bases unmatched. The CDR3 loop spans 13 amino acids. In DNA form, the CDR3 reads TGTGCCACCAGGACTAGCGGGAGTTACGAGCAGTACTTC. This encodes CATRTSGSYEQYF.

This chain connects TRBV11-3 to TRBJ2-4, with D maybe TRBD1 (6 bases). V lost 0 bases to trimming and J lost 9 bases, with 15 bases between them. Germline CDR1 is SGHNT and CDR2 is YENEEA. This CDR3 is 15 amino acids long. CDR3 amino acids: CASSLDPGKGGIQYF. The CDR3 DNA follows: TGTGCCAGCAGCTTAGATCCAGGGAAAGGGGGCATTCAGTACTTC.

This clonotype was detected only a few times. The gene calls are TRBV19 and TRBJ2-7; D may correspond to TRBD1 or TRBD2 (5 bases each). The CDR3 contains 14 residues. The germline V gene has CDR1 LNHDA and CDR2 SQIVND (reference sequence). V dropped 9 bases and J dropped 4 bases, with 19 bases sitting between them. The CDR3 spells CASKPGTAGYEQYF. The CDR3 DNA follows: TGTGCCAGCAAACCCGGGACGGCTGGATACGAGCAGTACTTC.

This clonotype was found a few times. The CDR3 coding sequence is TGTGCCAGCAGTTACGGGCAGGGTAGGGGAAAACTGTTTTTT. It yields the protein CASSYGQGRGKLFF. This rearrangement joins TRBV6-5 to TRBJ1-4, with D possibly being TRBD1 (5 bases). Germline values: CDR1 MNHEY, CDR2 SVGAGI. The CDR3 sequence is 14 residues long. V was trimmed by 2 bases and J by 10 bases, leaving 14 bases between them.

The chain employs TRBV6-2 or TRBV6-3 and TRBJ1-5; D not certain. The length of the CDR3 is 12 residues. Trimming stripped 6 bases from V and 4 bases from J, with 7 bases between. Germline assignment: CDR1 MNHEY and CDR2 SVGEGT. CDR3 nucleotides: TGTGCCAGCAGCTTCCCGAATCAGCCCCAGCATTTT. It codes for CASSFPNQPQHF.

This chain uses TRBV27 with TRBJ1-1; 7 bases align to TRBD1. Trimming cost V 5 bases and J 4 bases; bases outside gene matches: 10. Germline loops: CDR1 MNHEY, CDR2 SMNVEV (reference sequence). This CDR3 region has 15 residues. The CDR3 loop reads CASSAPWTGSTEAFF. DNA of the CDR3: TGTGCCAGCAGTGCCCCTTGGACAGGAAGCACTGAAGCTTTCTTT.

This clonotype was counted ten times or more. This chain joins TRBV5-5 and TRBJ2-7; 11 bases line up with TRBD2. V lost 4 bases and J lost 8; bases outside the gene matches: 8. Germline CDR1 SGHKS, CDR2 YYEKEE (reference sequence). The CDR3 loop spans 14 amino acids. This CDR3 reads CASSTTSGKVKQYF. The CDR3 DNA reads TGTGCCAGCAGCACGACTAGCGGGAAAGTCAAGCAGTACTTC.

CDR3 coding DNA: TGTGCCAGCAGGACCCCGGGGCTGGTCAATCTTAGGGATACGCAGTATTTT. Amino acids: CASRTPGLVNLRDTQYF. The chain uses TRBV6-1 and TRBJ2-3; D tentatively fits TRBD1 or TRBD2 (5 bases each). Germline loops: CDR1 MNHNS, CDR2 SASEGT. The CDR3 contains 17 residues. V shed 6 bases and J shed 6 bases, with 25 bases lying between them.

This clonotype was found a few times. This CDR3 reads CSVTTDYEQYF. DNA of the CDR3: TGCAGCGTGACGACAGACTACGAGCAGTACTTC. V is TRBV29-1 and J is TRBJ2-7; tentative D call: TRBD1 (5 bases). Germline V gene data show CDR1 as SQVTM and CDR2 as ANQGSEA. The CDR3 runs to 11 residues. V dropped 6 bases and J dropped 3 bases, with 9 bases sitting between them.

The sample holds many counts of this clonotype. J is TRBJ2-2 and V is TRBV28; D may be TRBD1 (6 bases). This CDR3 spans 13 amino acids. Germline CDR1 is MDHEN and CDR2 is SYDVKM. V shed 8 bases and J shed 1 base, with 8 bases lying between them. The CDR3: CASGTLNTGELFF. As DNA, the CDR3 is TGTGCCAGCGGGACACTGAACACCGGGGAGCTGTTTTTT.

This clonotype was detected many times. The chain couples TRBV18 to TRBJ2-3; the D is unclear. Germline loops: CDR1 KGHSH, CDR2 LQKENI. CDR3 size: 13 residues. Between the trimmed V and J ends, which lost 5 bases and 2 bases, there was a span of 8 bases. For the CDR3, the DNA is TGTGCCAGCTCAGCTCCCAACACAGATACGCAGTATTTT. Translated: CASSAPNTDTQYF.

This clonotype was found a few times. The CDR3 is CASNPSGSTHYEQYF. The CDR3 region has the DNA TGTGCCAGCAATCCTAGCGGGAGTACGCATTACGAGCAGTACTTC. This rearrangement joins TRBV28 to TRBJ2-7; 10 bases align to TRBD2. Germline CDR1 MDHEN, CDR2 SYDVKM. This CDR3 is 15 amino acids long. Trimming cost V 7 bases and J 4 bases; bases outside gene matches: 10.

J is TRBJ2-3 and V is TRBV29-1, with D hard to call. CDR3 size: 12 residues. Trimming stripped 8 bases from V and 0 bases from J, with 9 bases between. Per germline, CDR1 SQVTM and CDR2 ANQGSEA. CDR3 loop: CSYRDSTDTQYF. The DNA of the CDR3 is TGCAGCTACCGAGACAGCACAGATACGCAGTATTTT.

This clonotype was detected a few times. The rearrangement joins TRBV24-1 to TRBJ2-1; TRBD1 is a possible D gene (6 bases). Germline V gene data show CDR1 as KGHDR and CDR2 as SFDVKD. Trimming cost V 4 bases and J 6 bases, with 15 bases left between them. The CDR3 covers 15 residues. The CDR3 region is CATSERDTPPNEQFF. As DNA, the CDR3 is TGTGCCACCAGTGAACGGGACACCCCCCCCAATGAGCAGTTCTTC.

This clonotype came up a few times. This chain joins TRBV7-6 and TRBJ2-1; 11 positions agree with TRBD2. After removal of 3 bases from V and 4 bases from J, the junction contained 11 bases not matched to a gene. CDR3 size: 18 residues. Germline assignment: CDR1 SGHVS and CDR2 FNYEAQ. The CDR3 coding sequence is TGTGCCAGCAGCTTCTTTATTAGCGGGAGGGCCACTTACAATGAGCAGTTCTTC. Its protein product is CASSFFISGRATYNEQFF.

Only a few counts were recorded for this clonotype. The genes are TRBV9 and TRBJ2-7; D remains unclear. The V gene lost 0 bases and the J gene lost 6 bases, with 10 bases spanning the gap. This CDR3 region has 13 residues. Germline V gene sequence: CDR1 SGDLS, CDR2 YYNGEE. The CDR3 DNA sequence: TGTGCCAGCAGCGTAGGGACGATCTCCGAGCAGTACTTC. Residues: CASSVGTISEQYF.